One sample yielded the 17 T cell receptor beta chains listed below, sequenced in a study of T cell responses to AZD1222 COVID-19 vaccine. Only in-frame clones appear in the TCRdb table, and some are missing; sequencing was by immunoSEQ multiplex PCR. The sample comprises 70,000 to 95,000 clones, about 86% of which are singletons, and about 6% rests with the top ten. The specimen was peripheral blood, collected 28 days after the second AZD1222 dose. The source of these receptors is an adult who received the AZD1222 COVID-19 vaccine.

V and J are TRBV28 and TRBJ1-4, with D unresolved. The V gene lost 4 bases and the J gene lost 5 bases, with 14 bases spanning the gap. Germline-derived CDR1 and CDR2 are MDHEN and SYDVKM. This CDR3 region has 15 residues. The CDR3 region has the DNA TGTGCCAGCAGTTATTCACGGTGGAGAAATGAAAAACTGTTTTTT. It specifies CASSYSRWRNEKLFF.

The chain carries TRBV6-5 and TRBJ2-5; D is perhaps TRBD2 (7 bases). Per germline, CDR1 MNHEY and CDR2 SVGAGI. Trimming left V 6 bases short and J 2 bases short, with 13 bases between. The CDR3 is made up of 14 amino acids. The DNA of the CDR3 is TGTGCCAGCAGGGGGGGGGCTAAGCAAGAGACCCAGTACTTC. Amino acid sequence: CASRGGAKQETQYF.

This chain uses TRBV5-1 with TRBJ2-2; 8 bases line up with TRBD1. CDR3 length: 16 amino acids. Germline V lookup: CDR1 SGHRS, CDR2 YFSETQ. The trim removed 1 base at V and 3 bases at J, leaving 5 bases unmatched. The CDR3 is CASSLRQGMDTGELFF. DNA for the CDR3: TGCGCCAGCAGCTTGAGACAGGGGATGGACACCGGGGAGCTGTTTTTT.

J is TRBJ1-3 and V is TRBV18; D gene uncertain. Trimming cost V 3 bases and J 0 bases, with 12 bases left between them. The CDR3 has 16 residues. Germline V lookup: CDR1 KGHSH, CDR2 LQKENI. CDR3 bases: TGTGCCAGCTCACCCAAAACAGACCCCTCTGGAAACACCATATATTTT. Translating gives CASSPKTDPSGNTIYF.

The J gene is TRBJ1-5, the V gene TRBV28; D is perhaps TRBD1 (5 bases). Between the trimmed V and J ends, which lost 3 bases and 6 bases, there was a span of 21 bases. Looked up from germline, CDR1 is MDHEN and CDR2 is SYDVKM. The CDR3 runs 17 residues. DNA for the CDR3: TGTGCCAGCAGTTTTAGGGACGCCCTAAGATCGGGTCAGCCCCAGCATTTT. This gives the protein CASSFRDALRSGQPQHF.

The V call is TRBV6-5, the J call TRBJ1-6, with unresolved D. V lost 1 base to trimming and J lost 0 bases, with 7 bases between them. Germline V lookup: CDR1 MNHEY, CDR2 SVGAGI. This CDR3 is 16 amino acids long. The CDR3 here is CASSYLGSSYNSPLHF. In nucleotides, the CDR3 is TGTGCCAGCAGTTACTTGGGGAGCTCCTATAATTCACCCCTCCACTTT.

This CDR3 is CSVEDQGGPVDTQYF. The CDR3 nucleotides are TGCAGCGTTGAAGATCAGGGGGGCCCCGTGGATACGCAGTATTTT. The genes are TRBV29-1 and TRBJ2-3; possible D gene TRBD1, 7 bases. Trimming shortened V by 0 bases and J by 6 bases, and 16 bases separated the two germline ends. CDR3 length: 15 residues. CDR1 is SQVTM and CDR2 is ANQGSEA in the germline V gene.

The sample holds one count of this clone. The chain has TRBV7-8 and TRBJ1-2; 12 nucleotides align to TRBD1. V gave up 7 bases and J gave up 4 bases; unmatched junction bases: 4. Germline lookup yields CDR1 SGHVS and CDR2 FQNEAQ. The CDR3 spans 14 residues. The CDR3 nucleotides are TGTGCCAGCACGGGGACAGGGGGCCTCTATGGCTACACCTTC. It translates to CASTGTGGLYGYTF.

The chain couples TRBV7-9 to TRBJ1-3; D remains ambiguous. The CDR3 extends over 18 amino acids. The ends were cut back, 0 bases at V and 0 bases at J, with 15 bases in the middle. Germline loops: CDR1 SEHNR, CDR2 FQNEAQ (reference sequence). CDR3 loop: CASSLALAASRSGNTIYF. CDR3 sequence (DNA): TGTGCCAGCAGCTTAGCGCTTGCAGCCTCTCGCTCTGGAAACACCATATATTTT.

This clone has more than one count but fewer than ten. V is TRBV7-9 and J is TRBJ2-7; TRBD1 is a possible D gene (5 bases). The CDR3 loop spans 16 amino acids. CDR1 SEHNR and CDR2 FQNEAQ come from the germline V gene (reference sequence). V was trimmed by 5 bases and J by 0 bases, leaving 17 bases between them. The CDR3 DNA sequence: TGTGCCAGCAGCACCGAGGCAGGGATAAGCTCCTACGAGCAGTACTTC. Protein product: CASSTEAGISSYEQYF.

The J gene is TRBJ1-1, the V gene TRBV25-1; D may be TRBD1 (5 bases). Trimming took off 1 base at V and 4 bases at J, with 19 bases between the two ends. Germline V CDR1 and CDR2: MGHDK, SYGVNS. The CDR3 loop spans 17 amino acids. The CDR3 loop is CASSELGGTPGGTEAFF. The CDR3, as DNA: TGTGCCAGCAGTGAATTAGGCGGGACCCCTGGAGGCACTGAAGCTTTCTTT.

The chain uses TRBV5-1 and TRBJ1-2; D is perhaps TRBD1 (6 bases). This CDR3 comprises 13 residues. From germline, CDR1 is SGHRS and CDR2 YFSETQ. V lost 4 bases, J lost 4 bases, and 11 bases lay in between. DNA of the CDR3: TGCGCCAGCAGCCACGGACAGATCTATGGCTACACCTTC. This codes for CASSHGQIYGYTF. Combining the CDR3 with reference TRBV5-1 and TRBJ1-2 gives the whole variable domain KAGVTQTPRYLIKTRGQQVTLSCSPISGHRSVSWYQQTPGQGLQFLFEYFSETQRNKGNFPGRFSGRQFSNSRSEMNVSTLELGDSALYLCASSHGQIYGYTFGSGTRLTVV.

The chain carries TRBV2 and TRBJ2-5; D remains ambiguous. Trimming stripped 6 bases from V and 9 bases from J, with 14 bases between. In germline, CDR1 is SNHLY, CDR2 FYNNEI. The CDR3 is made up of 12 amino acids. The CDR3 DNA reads TGTGCCAGCAGGGATTGGGATGGAGCCCAGTACTTC. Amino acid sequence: CASRDWDGAQYF.

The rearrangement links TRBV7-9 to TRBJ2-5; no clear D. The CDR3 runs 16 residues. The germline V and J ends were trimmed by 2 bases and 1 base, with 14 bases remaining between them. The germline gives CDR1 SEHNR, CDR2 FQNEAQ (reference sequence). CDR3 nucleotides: TGTGCCAGCAGCTTAAGTCTCGACACCCGCCAAGAGACCCAGTACTTC. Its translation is CASSLSLDTRQETQYF.

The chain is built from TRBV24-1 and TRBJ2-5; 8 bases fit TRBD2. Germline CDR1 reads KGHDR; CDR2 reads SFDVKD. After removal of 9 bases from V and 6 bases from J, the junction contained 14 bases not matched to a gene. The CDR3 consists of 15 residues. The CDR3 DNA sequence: TGTGCCACCGCGGGGGGCGGCGAGGGAGAGAAGACCCAGTACTTC. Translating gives CATAGGGEGEKTQYF.

In DNA, the CDR3 is TGCGCCAGCAGCCCGACAGTCTCTGGAAACACCATATATTTT. It specifies CASSPTVSGNTIYF. The chain joins TRBV5-1 to TRBJ1-3, with TRBD1 as a possible D gene (5 bases). Trimming pared 4 bases from V and 0 bases from J, leaving 8 bases between. The CDR3 is 14 residues long. CDR1 is SGHRS, CDR2 YFSETQ, per germline.

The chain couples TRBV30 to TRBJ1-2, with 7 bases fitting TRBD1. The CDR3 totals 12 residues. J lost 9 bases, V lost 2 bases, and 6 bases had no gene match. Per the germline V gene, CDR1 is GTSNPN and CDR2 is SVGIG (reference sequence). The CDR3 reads CAWSSPGQRYTF. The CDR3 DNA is TGTGCCTGGAGTTCTCCGGGACAGCGCTACACCTTC.